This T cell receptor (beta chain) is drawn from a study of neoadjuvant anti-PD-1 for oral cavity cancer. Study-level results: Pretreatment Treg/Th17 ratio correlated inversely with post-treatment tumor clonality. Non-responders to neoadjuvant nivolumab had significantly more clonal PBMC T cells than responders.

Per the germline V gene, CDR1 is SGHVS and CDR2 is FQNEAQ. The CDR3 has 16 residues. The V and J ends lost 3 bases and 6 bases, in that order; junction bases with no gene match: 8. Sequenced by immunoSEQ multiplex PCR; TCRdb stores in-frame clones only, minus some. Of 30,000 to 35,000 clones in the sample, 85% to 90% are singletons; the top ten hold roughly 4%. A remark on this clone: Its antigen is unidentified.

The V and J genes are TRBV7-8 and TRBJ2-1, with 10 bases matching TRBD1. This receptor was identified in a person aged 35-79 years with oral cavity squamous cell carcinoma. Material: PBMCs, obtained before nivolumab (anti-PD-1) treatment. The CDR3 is CASSFFDRGLGNEQFF. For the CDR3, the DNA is TGTGCCAGCAGCTTTTTTGACAGGGGGCTGGGCAATGAGCAGTTCTTC. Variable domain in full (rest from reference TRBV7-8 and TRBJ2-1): GAGVSQSPRYKVAKRGQDVALRCDPISGHVSLFWYQQALGQGPEFLTYFQNEAQLDKSGLPSDRFFAERPEGSVSTLKIQRTQQEDSAVYLCASSFFDRGLGNEQFFGPGTRLTVL.